Below, 17 T cell receptor beta chains from the same sample are listed, as sequenced in a study of CD8 T cells in ankylosing spondylitis. The antigens these receptors bind are not known. TCRdb passed the 5' RACE reads through MiXCR, listing each CDR3 protein once. The sample holds 200,000 to 250,000 distinct CDR3 sequences; approximately 16% are singletons and the top ten take roughly 42%. Study-level findings and limits: Apparently characteristic of ankylosing spondylitis blood was a TCR beta motif (about 8 highly homologous variants).

The specimen sequenced was blood, either unsorted or a sorted T cell fraction (not recorded which). These receptors all come from a male donor with ankylosing spondylitis.

The rearrangement links TRBV27 to TRBJ2-5; TRBD2 aligns across 11 bases. Losses at the gene ends were 0 bases for V and 5 bases for J; bases not matched to a gene: 8. This CDR3 has 17 amino acids. CDR1 and CDR2 from the germline V gene are MNHEY and SMNVEV (reference sequence). The CDR3 spells CASSLSIGLAGLETQYF. CDR3 bases: TGTGCCAGCAGTTTATCGATAGGACTAGCGGGTTTGGAGACCCAGTACTTC.

This clonotype was found many times. The CDR3 region is CASSSLGPNTEAFF. The CDR3 DNA reads as TGCGCCAGCAGCTCCTTAGGGCCGAACACTGAAGCTTTCTTT. V usage is TRBV5-1 and J usage is TRBJ1-1; D is ambiguous. This CDR3 has 14 amino acids. Germline V gene data show CDR1 as SGHRS and CDR2 as YFSETQ. Trimming took 3 bases from V and 1 from J, leaving 10 bases between them.

J is TRBJ2-1 and V is TRBV27; 7 nucleotides agree with TRBD2. Trimming removed 3 bases from V and 7 bases from J; junction bases left unmatched: 3. Looked up from germline, CDR1 is MNHEY and CDR2 is SMNVEV (reference sequence). The CDR3 covers 13 residues. The CDR3 loop is CASSFSSGNEQFF. Here the CDR3 DNA reads TGTGCCAGCAGTTTCTCTAGCGGAAATGAGCAGTTCTTC.

The chain links TRBV6-2 or TRBV6-3 to TRBJ2-7, with 8 bases matching TRBD2. Germline trimming cut 4 bases from V and 2 bases from J; bases unmatched to any gene: 4. CDR1 and CDR2 from the germline V gene are MNHEY and SVGEGT. The CDR3 length is 14 residues. CDR3 sequence reads: CASSFSGTPYEQYF. The CDR3 DNA follows: TGTGCCAGCAGTTTTAGCGGGACCCCCTACGAGCAGTACTTC.

J is TRBJ2-1 and V is TRBV29-1, with 10 bases lining up with TRBD1. CDR3 length: 14 amino acids. Trimming cost V 3 bases and J 5 bases; bases outside gene matches: 4. Germline CDR1 and CDR2: SQVTM and ANQGSEA. CDR3 in DNA: TGCAGCGTTGAGGGACAGGGGCGAGACAATGAGCAGTTCTTC. Translation: CSVEGQGRDNEQFF.

This clonotype occurred a few times. This chain links TRBV27 with TRBJ2-1; possible D gene TRBD2, 6 bases. The CDR3 consists of 14 residues. Trimming took 5 bases from V and 5 from J, leaving 13 bases between them. CDR1 and CDR2 (germline): MNHEY, SMNVEV (reference sequence). CDR3 sequence reads: CASSRDSGDNEQFF. Written as DNA, the CDR3 is TGTGCCAGCAGTAGGGACTCCGGCGACAATGAGCAGTTCTTC.

Written as DNA, the CDR3 is TGTGCCAGCAGTTACCAAGGACTAGCAGACAATGAGCAGTTCTTC. Protein product: CASSYQGLADNEQFF. The chain has TRBV6-2 or TRBV6-3 and TRBJ2-1; TRBD2 matches at 8 bases. Looked up from germline, CDR1 is MNHEY and CDR2 is SVGEGT. This CDR3 has 15 residues. The J segment lost 5 bases and the V segment lost 2 bases, leaving 5 bases of the junction unmatched.

This chain uses TRBV7-3 with TRBJ2-1, with 7 positions matching TRBD2. The V and J ends lost 2 bases and 4 bases, in that order; junction bases with no gene match: 5. The V gene's germline CDR1 is SGHTA and CDR2 FQGTGA. The CDR3 extends over 15 amino acids. The CDR3 DNA reads as TGTGCCAGCAGCTTAGTTGCGGGAGAGTACAATGAGCAGTTCTTC. This codes for CASSLVAGEYNEQFF. Full variable domain (remainder filled in from reference TRBV7-3 and TRBJ2-1): GAGVSQTPSNKVTEKGKYVELRCDPISGHTALYWYRQSLGQGPEFLIYFQGTGAADDSGLPNDRFFAVRPEGSVSTLKIQRTERGDSAVYLCASSLVAGEYNEQFFGPGTRLTVL.

This clonotype has a handful of counts. The chain recombines TRBV20-1 with TRBJ1-4; 7 bases are shared with TRBD1. The CDR3 is 17 residues long. Germline V CDR1 and CDR2: DFQATT, SNEGSKA (reference sequence). The trim removed 0 bases at V and 0 bases at J, leaving 7 bases unmatched. CDR3 in DNA: TGCAGTGCTAGAGATAGGGGGCCCACTTCAACTAATGAAAAACTGTTTTTT. It is translated as CSARDRGPTSTNEKLFF.

This clonotype was counted only a few times. This chain connects TRBV19 to TRBJ1-2, with TRBD1 as a possible D gene (5 bases). This CDR3 spans 14 amino acids. The germline gives CDR1 LNHDA, CDR2 SQIVND (reference sequence). V shed 7 bases and J shed 4 bases, with 16 bases lying between them. In nucleotides, the CDR3 is TGTGCCAGTACCTTCGGGGGAGGTGGCTATGGCTACACCTTC. Translating gives CASTFGGGGYGYTF.

This clonotype was observed a few times. This chain joins TRBV10-3 and TRBJ2-2, with 12 bases fitting TRBD2. The CDR3 is made up of 16 amino acids. Germline loops: CDR1 ENHRY, CDR2 SYGVKD. V shed 5 bases, J shed 6 bases, and the junction held 7 bases outside the gene matches. The CDR3 coding sequence is TGTGCCATCAGTACCCTAGCGGGAGGGCAGTCCGGGGAGCTGTTTTTT. It is translated as CAISTLAGGQSGELFF.

The chain carries TRBV9 and TRBJ2-2; D perhaps matches TRBD1 (6 bases). V was trimmed by 3 bases and J by 3 bases, leaving 15 bases between them. Germline V gene data show CDR1 as SGDLS and CDR2 as YYNGEE. The CDR3 extends over 16 amino acids. In DNA, the CDR3 is TGTGCCAGCAGCGGCCGGGACATCGCGGACACCGGGGAGCTGTTTTTT. This translates into CASSGRDIADTGELFF.

Only a few counts were recorded for this clonotype. The genes are TRBV4-1 and TRBJ2-2; 9 nucleotides agree with TRBD2. Germline CDR1 reads MGHRA; CDR2 reads YSYEKL. V was clipped by 4 bases and J by 4 bases; unmatched bases: 4. The CDR3 is 15 residues long. For the CDR3, the DNA is TGCGCCAGCAGCCCTATAGCGGGAGTCACCGGGGAGCTGTTTTTT. Translating gives CASSPIAGVTGELFF.

This clonotype was counted many times. This chain uses TRBV29-1 with TRBJ2-1; 15 bases match TRBD2. Germline assignment: CDR1 SQVTM and CDR2 ANQGSEA. Trimming cost V 0 bases and J 2 bases; bases outside gene matches: 8. CDR3 size: 19 residues. The CDR3 is CSVEDLRTSGRGPYNEQFF. The CDR3 nucleotides are TGCAGCGTTGAAGACTTAAGGACTAGCGGGAGGGGGCCCTACAATGAGCAGTTCTTC.

The chain uses TRBV6-1 and TRBJ2-1; possibly TRBD2 for D (6 bases). CDR1 is MNHNS, CDR2 SASEGT, per germline. V was trimmed by 2 bases and J by 10 bases, leaving 21 bases between them. This CDR3 spans 16 amino acids. The CDR3 spells CASSERFGGGWEEQFF. The CDR3 DNA is TGTGCCAGCAGTGAAAGGTTCGGGGGTGGGTGGGAGGAGCAGTTCTTC.

The chain has TRBV30 and TRBJ2-1; D gene uncertain. CDR1 is GTSNPN and CDR2 is SVGIG in the germline V gene (reference sequence). This CDR3 region has 12 residues. Trimming removed 0 bases from V and 6 bases from J, with 6 bases in between. CDR3 coding DNA: TGTGCCTGGAGTGTAAGTTTCAATGAGCAGTTCTTC. Translation gives CAWSVSFNEQFF.

A few counts support this clonotype. The chain employs TRBV28 and TRBJ2-1, with TRBD1 matching over 7 bases. Trimming at V came to 5 bases and at J to 8 bases, leaving 6 bases not matched to a gene. Germline CDR1 and CDR2: MDHEN and SYDVKM. There are 13 residues in the CDR3. The CDR3 DNA reads as TGTGCCAGCAGTGGGACAGTCAAGCATGAGCAGTTCTTC. Translating it yields CASSGTVKHEQFF. Drawing the rest from reference TRBV28 and TRBJ2-1, the complete variable domain is DVKVTQSSRYLVKRTGEKVFLECVQDMDHENMFWYRQDPGLGLRLIYFSYDVKMKEKGDIPEGYSVSREKKERFSLILESASTNQTSMYLCASSGTVKHEQFFGPGTRLTVL.